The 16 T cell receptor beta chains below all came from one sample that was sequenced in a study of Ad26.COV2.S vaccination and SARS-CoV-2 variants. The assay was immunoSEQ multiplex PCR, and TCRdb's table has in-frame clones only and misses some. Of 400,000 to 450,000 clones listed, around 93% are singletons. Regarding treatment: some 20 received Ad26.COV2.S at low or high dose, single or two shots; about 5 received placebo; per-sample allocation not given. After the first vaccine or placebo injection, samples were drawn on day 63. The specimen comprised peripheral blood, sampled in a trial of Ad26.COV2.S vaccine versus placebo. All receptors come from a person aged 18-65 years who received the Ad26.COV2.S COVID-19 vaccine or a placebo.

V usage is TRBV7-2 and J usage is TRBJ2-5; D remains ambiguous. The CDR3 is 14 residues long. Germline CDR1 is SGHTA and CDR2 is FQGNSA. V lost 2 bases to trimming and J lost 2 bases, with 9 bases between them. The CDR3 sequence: CASSLYGPQETQYF. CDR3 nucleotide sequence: TGTGCCAGCAGCTTATATGGACCACAAGAGACCCAGTACTTC.

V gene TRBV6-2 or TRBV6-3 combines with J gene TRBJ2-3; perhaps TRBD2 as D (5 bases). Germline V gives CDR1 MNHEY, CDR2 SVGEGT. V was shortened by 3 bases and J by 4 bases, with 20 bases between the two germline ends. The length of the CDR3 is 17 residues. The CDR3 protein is CASSYGDYLRAADTQYF. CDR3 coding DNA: TGTGCCAGCAGTTATGGCGACTACCTTAGGGCCGCAGATACGCAGTATTTT.

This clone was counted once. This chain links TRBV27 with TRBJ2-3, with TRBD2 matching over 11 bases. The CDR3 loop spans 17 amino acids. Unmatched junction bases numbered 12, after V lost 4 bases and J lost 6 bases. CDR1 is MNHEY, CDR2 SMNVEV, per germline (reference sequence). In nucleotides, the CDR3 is TGTGCCAGCAGTTACCTCGGTAGCGGGGGGGCCATGGATACGCAGTATTTT. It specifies CASSYLGSGGAMDTQYF.

The CDR3 reads CASGKDGLAGAGDTQYF. The DNA for the CDR3 is TGTGCCAGCGGTAAAGACGGACTAGCGGGGGCTGGGGATACGCAGTATTTT. The rearrangement joins TRBV13 to TRBJ2-3; 13 positions agree with TRBD2. Germline V gene lookup returns CDR1 PRHDT and CDR2 FYEKMQ (reference sequence). The V segment lost 8 bases and the J segment 6 bases; nucleotides outside the gene matches: 14. This CDR3 region has 17 residues.

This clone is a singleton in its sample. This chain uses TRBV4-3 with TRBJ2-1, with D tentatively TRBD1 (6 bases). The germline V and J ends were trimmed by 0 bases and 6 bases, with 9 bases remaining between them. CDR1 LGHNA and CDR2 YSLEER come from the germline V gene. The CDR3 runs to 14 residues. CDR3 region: CASSQERRGNEQFF. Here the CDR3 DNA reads TGCGCCAGCAGCCAAGAACGCAGGGGCAATGAGCAGTTCTTC.

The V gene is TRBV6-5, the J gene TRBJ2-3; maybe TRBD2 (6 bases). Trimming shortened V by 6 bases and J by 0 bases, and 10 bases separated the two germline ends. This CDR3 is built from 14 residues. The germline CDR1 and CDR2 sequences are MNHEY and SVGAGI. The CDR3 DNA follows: TGTGCCAGCAGGGAGGGGTCGAGCACAGATACGCAGTATTTT. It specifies CASREGSSTDTQYF.

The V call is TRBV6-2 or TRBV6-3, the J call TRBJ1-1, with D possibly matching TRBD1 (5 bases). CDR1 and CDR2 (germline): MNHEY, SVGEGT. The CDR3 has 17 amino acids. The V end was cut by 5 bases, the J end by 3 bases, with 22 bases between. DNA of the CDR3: TGTGCCAGCAGTACGGGACCCCACTTAAGGGGATACACTGAAGCTTTCTTT. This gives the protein CASSTGPHLRGYTEAFF.

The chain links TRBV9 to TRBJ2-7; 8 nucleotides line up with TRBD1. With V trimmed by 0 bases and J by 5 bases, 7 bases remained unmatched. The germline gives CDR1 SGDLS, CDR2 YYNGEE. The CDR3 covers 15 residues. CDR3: CASSVAPQGVHEQYF. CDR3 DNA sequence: TGTGCCAGCAGCGTAGCACCACAGGGGGTGCACGAGCAGTACTTC.

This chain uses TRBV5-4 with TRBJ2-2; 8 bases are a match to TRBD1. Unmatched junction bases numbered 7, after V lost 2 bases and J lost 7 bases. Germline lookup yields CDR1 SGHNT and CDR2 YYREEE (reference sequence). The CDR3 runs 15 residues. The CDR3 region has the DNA TGTGCCAGCAGCTTAACGCAGGGGGCTGACGGGGAGCTGTTTTTT. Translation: CASSLTQGADGELFF.

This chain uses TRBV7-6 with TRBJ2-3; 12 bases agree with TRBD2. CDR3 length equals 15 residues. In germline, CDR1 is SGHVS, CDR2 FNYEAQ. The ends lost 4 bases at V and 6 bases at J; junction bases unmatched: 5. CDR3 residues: CASSSALAGGDTQYF. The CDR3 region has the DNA TGTGCCAGCAGCTCCGCGCTAGCGGGGGGGGATACGCAGTATTTT. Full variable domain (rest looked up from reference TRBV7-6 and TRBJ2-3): GAGVSQSPRYKVTKRGQDVALRCDPISGHVSLYWYRQALGQGPEFLTYFNYEAQQDKSGLPNDRFSAERPEGSISTLTIQRTEQRDSAMYRCASSSALAGGDTQYFGPGTRLTVL.

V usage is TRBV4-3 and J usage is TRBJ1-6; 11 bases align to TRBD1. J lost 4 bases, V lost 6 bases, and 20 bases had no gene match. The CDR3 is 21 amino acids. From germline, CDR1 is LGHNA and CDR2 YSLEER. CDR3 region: CASSQNIFNGQGAAYNSPLHF. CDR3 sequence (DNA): TGCGCCAGCAGTCAAAACATTTTCAATGGACAGGGGGCAGCGTATAATTCACCCCTCCACTTT.

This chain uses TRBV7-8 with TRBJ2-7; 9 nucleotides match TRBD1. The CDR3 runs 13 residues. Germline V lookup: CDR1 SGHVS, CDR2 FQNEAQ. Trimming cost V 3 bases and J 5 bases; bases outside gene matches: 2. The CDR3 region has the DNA TGTGCCAGCAGCTTTACAGGGGGCGACGAGCAGTACTTC. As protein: CASSFTGGDEQYF.

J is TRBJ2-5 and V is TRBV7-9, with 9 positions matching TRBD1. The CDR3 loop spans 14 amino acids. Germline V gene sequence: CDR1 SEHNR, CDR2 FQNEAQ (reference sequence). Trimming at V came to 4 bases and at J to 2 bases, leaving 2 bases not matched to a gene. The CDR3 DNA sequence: TGTGCCAGCAGCTCGACAGGGGGTCAAGAGACCCAGTACTTC. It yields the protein CASSSTGGQETQYF.

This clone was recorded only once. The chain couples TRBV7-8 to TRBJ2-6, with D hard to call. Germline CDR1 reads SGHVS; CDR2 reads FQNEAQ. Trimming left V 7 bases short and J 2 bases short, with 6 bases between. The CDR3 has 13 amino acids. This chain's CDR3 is CASTSPGANVLTF. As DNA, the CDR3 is TGTGCCAGCACCAGTCCTGGGGCCAACGTCCTGACTTTC.

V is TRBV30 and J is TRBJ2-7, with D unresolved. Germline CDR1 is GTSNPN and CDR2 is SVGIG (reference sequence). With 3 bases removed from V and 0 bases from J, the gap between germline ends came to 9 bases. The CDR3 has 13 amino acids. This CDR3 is CAWSRKSSYEQYF. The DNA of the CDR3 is TGTGCCTGGAGCAGGAAGAGCTCCTACGAGCAGTACTTC.

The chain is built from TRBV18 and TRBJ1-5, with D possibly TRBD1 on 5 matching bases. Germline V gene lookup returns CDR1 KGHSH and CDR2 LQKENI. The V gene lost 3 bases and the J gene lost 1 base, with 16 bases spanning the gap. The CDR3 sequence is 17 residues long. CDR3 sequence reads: CASSPPGVGRSNQPQHF. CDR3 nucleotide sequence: TGTGCCAGCTCACCTCCGGGGGTGGGGAGGAGCAATCAGCCCCAGCATTTT.